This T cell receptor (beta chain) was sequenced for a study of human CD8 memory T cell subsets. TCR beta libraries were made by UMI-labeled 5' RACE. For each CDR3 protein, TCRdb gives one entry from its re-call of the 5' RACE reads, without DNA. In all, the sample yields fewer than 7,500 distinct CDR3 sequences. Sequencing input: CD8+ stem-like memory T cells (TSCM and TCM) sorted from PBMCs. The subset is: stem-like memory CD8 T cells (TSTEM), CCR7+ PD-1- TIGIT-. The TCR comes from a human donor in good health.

CDR3 residues: CASKFTGGGNQPQHF. The V call is TRBV27, the J call TRBJ1-5. CDR1 MNHEY and CDR2 SMNVEV come from the germline V gene (reference sequence). The CDR3 extends over 15 amino acids.